Listed below are T cell receptor beta chains from one sample, sequenced in a study of PD-1 blockade in classical Hodgkin lymphoma. TCRdb's copy holds only in-frame clones and misses some; the assay was immunoSEQ multiplex PCR. The sample consists of 50,000 to 75,000 clones, roughly nine tenths of them appearing once. The sequencing here drew on peripheral blood mononuclear cells (PBMCs), taken at baseline. The receptors were sampled from a human donor with classical Hodgkin lymphoma. Both conserved end residues are part of each CDR3. The D gene is left open where the match is weak. Clone size is given for some rows only: seen once, a few or many times, or a class if the clone is expanded.

cdr3_nt cdr3_aa j_call clone_size v_call d_call
TGTGCCAGCAGCTCCGCCGGGACAGGGAGTCACGGGGAGCTGTTTTTT CASSSAGTGSHGELFF TRBJ2-2 NA TRBV5-6 TRBD1
TGTGCCAGCAGCCCGTATAGCGGCCAAGAGACCCAGTACTTC CASSPYSGQETQYF TRBJ2-5 few TRBV14 NA
TGTGCCAGCAGCGGGGGGAACACTGAAGCTTTCTTT CASSGGNTEAFF TRBJ1-1 NA TRBV13 NA
TGTGCCAGCAGGCATTCCAGCTCCTACAATGAGCAGTTCTTC CASRHSSSYNEQFF TRBJ2-1 once TRBV6-1 NA
TGTGCCAGCAGCCCGGCGGAGGGCCCGACGGCTTTCTTT CASSPAEGPTAFF TRBJ1-1 NA TRBV5-4 NA
TGTGCCAGCAGTGAAGGACCGGGACAGGGGTACTACGAGCAGTACTTC CASSEGPGQGYYEQYF TRBJ2-7 NA TRBV6-1 TRBD1
TGCGCCAGCAGTCGACCGGGGGGCCGAGAAAACACTGAAGCTTTCTTT CASSRPGGRENTEAFF TRBJ1-1 NA TRBV10-2 NA
TGTGCCAGTAGTATCGTCAGGGGGCACTACGAGCAGTACTTC CASSIVRGHYEQYF TRBJ2-7 NA TRBV19 TRBD1
TGCGCCAGCAGCTTACTAGCGGGGGCCATCTCCTCAATTCGTGAGCAGTTCTTC CASSLLAGAISSIREQFF TRBJ2-1 NA TRBV5-1 TRBD2
TGTGCCAGCAGCCCCCTCGGGGCGGGGGGCTACACCTTC CASSPLGAGGYTF TRBJ1-2 NA TRBV11-3 NA
TGCGCCAGCAGTGAAAATTTTGACAGCACAGATACGCAGTATTTT CASSENFDSTDTQYF TRBJ2-3 NA TRBV10-1 NA
TGTGCCAGCAGCCACGGGGGCACTGAAGCTTTCTTT CASSHGGTEAFF TRBJ1-1 NA TRBV7-2 NA
TGTGCCAGCAGCTTGTGGGTAGGAACAGGATCTGGGGCCAACGTCCTGACTTTC CASSLWVGTGSGANVLTF TRBJ2-6 NA TRBV5-8 NA
TGTGCCAGCAGCTTACGGGAAGGGGGGAGCAATGAAAAACTGTTTTTT CASSLREGGSNEKLFF TRBJ1-4 medium-sized TRBV7-9 NA
TGTGCCACCCGACCGGGACAGGGGCGTAACACTGAAGCTTTCTTT CATRPGQGRNTEAFF TRBJ1-1 NA TRBV19 TRBD1
TGCGCCAGCAGCTTGGATCGGGCTAGTGAGGCCTACGAGCAGTACTTC CASSLDRASEAYEQYF TRBJ2-7 NA TRBV5-1 NA
TGTGCCATCCGCGGGGGAGATACGCAGTATTTT CAIRGGDTQYF TRBJ2-3 NA TRBV6-1 TRBD2
TGCGCCAGCAGTCCAGGGCAGTATTCCTATGGCTACACCTTC CASSPGQYSYGYTF TRBJ1-2 NA TRBV4-1 NA
TGTGCCAGCAGCCCGCTGGGGGGACAGGGGGCGTACGAGCAGTACTTC CASSPLGGQGAYEQYF TRBJ2-7 NA TRBV7-2 TRBD1
TGTGCCAGTGGGGGGTCGACCAATTACGAGCAGTACTTC CASGGSTNYEQYF TRBJ2-7 NA TRBV5-6 NA
TGTGCCAGCAAAACCGGGACTAGTCAGACCGGGGAGCTGTTTTTT CASKTGTSQTGELFF TRBJ2-2 NA TRBV9 TRBD2
TGTGCCAGCAGAAAAGAAGGGGATGGCTACACCTTC CASRKEGDGYTF TRBJ1-2 NA TRBV25-1 NA
TGTGCCAGCAGCGCCGGACAGCTCTACGAGCAGTACTTC CASSAGQLYEQYF TRBJ2-7 NA TRBV7-2 NA
TGTGCCAGCACCTTCGGATCAAATTCACCCCTCCACTTT CASTFGSNSPLHF TRBJ1-6 NA TRBV2 NA
TGTGCCAGTAGTATGGGGACAGATACGCAGTATTTT CASSMGTDTQYF TRBJ2-3 NA TRBV19 NA
TGCGCCAGCAGCCAAGAGAGGGCCCCCCGCGGTGAAAAACTGTTTTTT CASSQERAPRGEKLFF TRBJ1-4 NA TRBV4-1 NA
TGTGCCAGCAGTTACACAGGGACCACCGGGGAGCTGTTTTTT CASSYTGTTGELFF TRBJ2-2 NA TRBV6-5 NA
TGTGCCAGCAGTTGGAGGGGCGAGGGGAACACTGAAGCTTTCTTT CASSWRGEGNTEAFF TRBJ1-1 once TRBV6-6 NA
TGTGCCAGCAGCGTAGACAGCTTTTCCTACGAGCAGTACTTC CASSVDSFSYEQYF TRBJ2-7 few TRBV9 NA
TGTGCCAGCCGGGACAGGGATAATTCACCCCTCCACTTT CASRDRDNSPLHF TRBJ1-6 NA TRBV19 TRBD1
TGTGCCAGCCCTGCTGATTCCCCCTATGGCTACACCTTC CASPADSPYGYTF TRBJ1-2 many TRBV7-9 NA
TGTGCCAGCGCGGAGCGGGGGGTTTACAATGAGCAGTTCTTC CASAERGVYNEQFF TRBJ2-1 NA TRBV7-6 TRBD2
TGTGCCAGCAGCCTCCCAGGGAGGGCTGAAGCTTTCTTT CASSLPGRAEAFF TRBJ1-1 NA TRBV11-2 NA
TGTGCCAGCAGTGAACTACCGGGATACGAGCAGTACTTC CASSELPGYEQYF TRBJ2-7 NA TRBV25-1 NA
TGTGCCTGGAGTGTACGGGACGAGCAGTACTTC CAWSVRDEQYF TRBJ2-7 once TRBV30 NA
TGTGCCAGCAGCGCTCAAGAGGGTACTGAAGCTTTCTTT CASSAQEGTEAFF TRBJ1-1 NA TRBV6-5 NA
TGTGCCAGAAGCTTAGACGGGGAGAACACCGGGGAGCTGTTTTTT CARSLDGENTGELFF TRBJ2-2 NA TRBV7-5 NA
TGTGCTAGTGGTTTGGTACGGGCAAAGAGCTATGGCTACACCTTC CASGLVRAKSYGYTF TRBJ1-2 NA TRBV12-5 NA
TGTGCCTGGGAGGTCGGCGGGGGCCTTTACAATGAGCAGTTCTTC CAWEVGGGLYNEQFF TRBJ2-1 NA TRBV30 NA
TGTGCCAGCAGCTTGGAAGGACGTGCCTCTAATGAAAAACTGTTTTTT CASSLEGRASNEKLFF TRBJ1-4 NA TRBV5-8 NA
TGCGCCAGCAGCTTGGCCGGGACAGGGAGCGAAAAACTGTTTTTT CASSLAGTGSEKLFF TRBJ1-4 NA TRBV5-1 TRBD1
TGTGCCAGCAGTTTTCATAGCGGGGGGATTTACGAGCAGTACTTC CASSFHSGGIYEQYF TRBJ2-7 NA TRBV7-2 TRBD2
TGCGCCAGCAGCCAAGATAGGGTGGGACAGGGCAGAACTAATGAAAAACTGTTTTTT CASSQDRVGQGRTNEKLFF TRBJ1-4 NA TRBV4-1 TRBD1
TGTGCCATCGGACAGGTTAGCAATCAGCCCCAGCATTTT CAIGQVSNQPQHF TRBJ1-5 NA TRBV19 TRBD1